These 25 T cell receptor beta chains originate from one sample sequenced in a study of monozygotic twins with inflammatory bowel disease (dated by TCRdb to about 2019). Libraries were constructed by 5' RACE. Reads for this sample came from an Illumina HiSeq 2500. Once TCRdb had reprocessed the reads, it stored one entry per CDR3 protein sequence and supplied no DNA. In this sample's table one finds more than 350,000 distinct CDR3 sequences. The biggest ten clones account for 2.4% of the sample. The sequenced sample was blood. The receptors were gathered from a human donor with ulcerative colitis or Crohn's disease, or a healthy co-twin of an affected twin (not recorded which).

The chain recombines TRBV19 with TRBJ1-5; TCRdb's assignment of TRBD1 cannot be checked, as there is no DNA. The CDR3 length is 14 residues. In germline, CDR1 is LNHDA, CDR2 SQIVND (reference sequence). The CDR3 sequence: CASSMVQGGQPQHF.

The chain employs TRBV7-9 and TRBJ2-1. In germline, CDR1 is SEHNR, CDR2 FQNEAQ (reference sequence). The CDR3 covers 15 residues. The CDR3 reads CASSLVRTDYNEQFF.

CDR3 amino acids: CASSEYQETQYF. This chain joins TRBV25-1 and TRBJ2-5. This CDR3 contains 12 residues. Germline V lookup: CDR1 MGHDK, CDR2 SYGVNS.

This chain's CDR3 is CASSRTGQSYNEQFF. J is TRBJ2-1 and V is TRBV5-8; TCRdb indicates TRBD1, and absent DNA this call remains unverified. Germline CDR1 is SGHTS and CDR2 is YDEGEE. The CDR3 spans 15 residues. Looking up the rest from reference TRBV5-8 and TRBJ2-1 gives the full variable domain: EAGVTQSPTHLIKTRGQQATLRCSPISGHTSVYWYQQALGLGLQFLLWYDEGEERNRGNFPPRFSGRQFPNYSSELNVNALELEDSALYLCASSRTGQSYNEQFFGPGTRLTVL.

V and J are TRBV5-1 and TRBJ2-1; with no DNA, the TCRdb D assignment of TRBD2 cannot be verified. Germline values: CDR1 SGHRS, CDR2 YFSETQ. This CDR3 comprises 19 residues. The CDR3 reads CASSYSGTSSRSSYNEQFF.

J is TRBJ2-1 and V is TRBV29-1; absent DNA, TCRdb's TRBD1 call cannot be checked. The germline CDR1 and CDR2 sequences are SQVTM and ANQGSEA. The CDR3 runs to 14 residues. The CDR3 is CSVPVLASYNEQFF.

V gene TRBV5-1 combines with J gene TRBJ1-2. The germline gives CDR1 SGHRS, CDR2 YFSETQ. The length of the CDR3 is 16 residues. The CDR3 reads CASSPNQARWGYGYTF.

The chain combines TRBV20-1 with TRBJ1-5; the TCRdb D gene call, TRBD1, has no DNA to confirm it. Germline V gene lookup returns CDR1 DFQATT and CDR2 SNEGSKA (reference sequence). This CDR3 contains 16 residues. The CDR3 loop is CSARGGAEYSNQPQHF.

CDR3 region: CASSLTTGAPGELFF. The chain employs TRBV5-6 and TRBJ2-2; the TRBD1 assignment by TCRdb is unverifiable without DNA. Germline V lookup: CDR1 SGHDT, CDR2 YYEEEE. The CDR3 contains 15 residues. The whole variable domain, remainder taken from reference TRBV5-6 and TRBJ2-2, is DAGVTQSPTHLIKTRGQQVTLRCSPKSGHDTVSWYQQALGQGPQFIFQYYEEEERQRGNFPDRFSGHQFPNYSSELNVNALLLGDSALYLCASSLTTGAPGELFFGEGSRLTVL.

The chain links TRBV6-2 or TRBV6-3 to TRBJ1-2. The CDR3 runs to 14 residues. Germline values: CDR1 MNHEY, CDR2 SVGEGT. The CDR3 is CASQRAAIDYGYTF.

The gene calls are TRBV24-1 and TRBJ1-1. This CDR3 region has 12 residues. Germline assignment: CDR1 KGHDR and CDR2 SFDVKD. CDR3 region: CATSDSGTEAFF.

This chain connects TRBV7-9 to TRBJ1-6. This CDR3 has 17 amino acids. CDR1 is SEHNR, CDR2 FQNEAQ, per germline (reference sequence). The CDR3 spells CASSLGVTADPNSPLHF.

The chain uses TRBV12-3 or TRBV12-4 and TRBJ2-2; the TCRdb call, TRBD1, lacks DNA for checking. The CDR3 sequence is 13 residues long. The CDR3 sequence is CASSVRGTGELFF.

J is TRBJ1-6 and V is TRBV7-9; no DNA is available, so the TRBD1 call from TCRdb remains unchecked. CDR1 and CDR2 (germline): SEHNR, FQNEAQ (reference sequence). The CDR3 totals 14 residues. The CDR3 sequence is CASSFGRSNSPLHF.

This chain connects TRBV9 to TRBJ2-3. Germline values: CDR1 SGDLS, CDR2 YYNGEE. The CDR3 runs to 15 residues. This CDR3 is CASSVGDLTTDTQYF.

The CDR3 sequence is CASSQGNYEQYF. The rearrangement joins TRBV12-3 or TRBV12-4 to TRBJ2-7; TCRdb's D gene call, TRBD1, goes unchecked for lack of DNA. The CDR3 loop spans 12 amino acids.

This sequence joins TRBV15 and TRBJ2-3; TCRdb selects TRBD1, and the lack of DNA leaves this call unchecked. Germline lookup yields CDR1 LNHNV and CDR2 YYDKDF (reference sequence). CDR3 length equals 13 residues. The chain's CDR3 is CATKQGAADTQYF.

The rearrangement uses TRBV5-1 and TRBJ1-1; TCRdb lists TRBD1, though no DNA is available to test this call. The CDR3 is 14 amino acids. From germline, CDR1 is SGHRS and CDR2 YFSETQ. CDR3 sequence reads: CASSFDSFRTEAFF.

V usage is TRBV18 and J usage is TRBJ1-1; without DNA, the TCRdb call of TRBD1 cannot be checked. The germline V gene encodes CDR1 KGHSH and CDR2 LQKENI. The CDR3 length is 15 residues. CDR3 sequence reads: CASSVLSGTETEAFF.

The chain links TRBV12-3 or TRBV12-4 to TRBJ2-2; absent DNA, TCRdb's TRBD2 call cannot be checked. The CDR3 has 17 residues. This CDR3 is CASSLWGGGTDTGELFF.

The genes are TRBV6-1 and TRBJ2-7. CDR1 and CDR2 from the germline V gene are MNHNS and SASEGT. The CDR3 sequence is 14 residues long. The CDR3 region is CASRQTGLTYEQYF.

The chain links TRBV5-1 to TRBJ2-3; TCRdb's D call of TRBD1 is untestable without DNA. Per germline, CDR1 SGHRS and CDR2 YFSETQ. The CDR3 totals 15 residues. The CDR3 here is CASSLAGPAGDTQYF. The complete variable domain, with remaining parts taken from reference TRBV5-1 and TRBJ2-3, reads KAGVTQTPRYLIKTRGQQVTLSCSPISGHRSVSWYQQTPGQGLQFLFEYFSETQRNKGNFPGRFSGRQFSNSRSEMNVSTLELGDSALYLCASSLAGPAGDTQYFGPGTRLTVL.

The chain joins TRBV20-1 to TRBJ1-1. The CDR3 is 13 residues long. CDR1 is DFQATT and CDR2 is SNEGSKA in the germline V gene (reference sequence). CDR3 sequence reads: CSASFLTLAEAFF.

The chain uses TRBV29-1 and TRBJ1-2. From germline, CDR1 is SQVTM and CDR2 ANQGSEA. The CDR3 has 16 amino acids. The CDR3 spells CSASFIGHSVNYGYTF.

The V and J genes are TRBV7-2 and TRBJ2-1; no DNA is available, so the TRBD1 call from TCRdb remains unchecked. Germline V lookup: CDR1 SGHTA, CDR2 FQGNSA. This CDR3 contains 13 residues. The CDR3 region is CASSDGKVDEQFF.